The T cell receptor beta chain under discussion was sequenced for a study of blood T cell repertoires in COVID-19. Method: immunoSEQ multiplex PCR; TCRdb's copy keeps in-frame clones and lacks some. The sample yields approximately 210,000 clones, approximately 85% seen once. The germline V gene encodes CDR1 SGHRS and CDR2 YFSETQ. The V end was cut by 1 base, the J end by 0 bases, with 10 bases between. The CDR3 sequence is 16 residues long. The clonotype originates from a woman aged 50 to 60 with active or convalescent COVID-19. This chain links TRBV5-1 with TRBJ2-2; no definite D call. The sequenced material came from peripheral blood. The CDR3 region is CASSLLLTSNTGELFF. CDR3 coding DNA: TGCGCCAGCAGCTTGTTGCTAACCTCGAACACCGGGGAGCTGTTTTTT.